Here is one TCR beta chain with its context. In germline, CDR1 is SGHTA, CDR2 FQGNSA. J was trimmed by 1 base and V by 3 bases; bases with no gene match: 10. The CDR3 sequence is 17 residues long. Original processing notes: Reference gene primer amplification yielded estimated nucleated cell counts. The protocol was immunoSEQ multiplex PCR, while the TCRdb copy is restricted to in-frame clones and leaves out a portion. V and J calls and clone size are as listed in that table; D and trimming were resolved from the DNA. The table includes 250,000 to 300,000 clones, 70% to 90% detected once. The record originates from a study of blood T cell repertoires in COVID-19. Study background: Italy, Spain and the United States were the sources of the convalescent and acute COVID-19 samples. PBMCs, B-cell-depleted T cells, or T cells provided the cDNA or gDNA that made up the material.

The sample comprised PBMCs or T cells enriched from blood (not recorded which). The chain uses TRBV7-2 and TRBJ2-3; 7 bases match TRBD2. The sequence was obtained from a woman aged 25 to 45 who had recovered from COVID-19. CDR3 bases: TGTGCCAGCAGCTTGCTAACAGGACTAGTTGGCACAGATACGCAGTATTTT. It is translated as CASSLLTGLVGTDTQYF.